The subject of this entry is one T cell receptor (delta chain). The sample holds a few counts of this clone. Its antigen has not been determined. With only one base between it and a far larger clone, this is likely a read error. Other nucleotide sequences in the sample specify the same CDR3. The data were taken from a study of gamma-delta T cells after stem cell transplantation (dated by TCRdb to about 2016). Library creation used RT-PCR. The data were produced on an Illumina MiSeq. TCRdb reprocessed the public reads with the caller CATT; rows with the same DNA were merged afterwards. In this sample the table shows 1,500 to 2,000 delta-chain clones, around 3.9% of which occur a single time. The ten largest clonotypes hold around two fifths of the sample. Based on the germline V gene, the CDR1 and CDR2 sequences are GEAIGNYY and EKD. The CDR3, from cysteine to phenylalanine, totals 23 residues. Solely the CDR3 DNA is kept, with 69 bases framed from the first base. At the junction V is shortened by 3 bases and J by 0 bases; bases outside the gene matches: 17.

This sequence uses TRDV2 and TRDJ3; the central 12 bases match TRDD3. This clonotype was obtained from a human donor. It is not recorded whose cells these are; they may come from a transplant donor. Sequencing was performed on gamma-delta T cells. DNA sequence: TGTGCCTGTGACGCGGGATACTGGGGGATACAAGATGGAGGCTCCTGGGACACCCGACAGATGTTTTTC. The encoded protein is CACDAGYWGIQDGGSWDTRQMFF.